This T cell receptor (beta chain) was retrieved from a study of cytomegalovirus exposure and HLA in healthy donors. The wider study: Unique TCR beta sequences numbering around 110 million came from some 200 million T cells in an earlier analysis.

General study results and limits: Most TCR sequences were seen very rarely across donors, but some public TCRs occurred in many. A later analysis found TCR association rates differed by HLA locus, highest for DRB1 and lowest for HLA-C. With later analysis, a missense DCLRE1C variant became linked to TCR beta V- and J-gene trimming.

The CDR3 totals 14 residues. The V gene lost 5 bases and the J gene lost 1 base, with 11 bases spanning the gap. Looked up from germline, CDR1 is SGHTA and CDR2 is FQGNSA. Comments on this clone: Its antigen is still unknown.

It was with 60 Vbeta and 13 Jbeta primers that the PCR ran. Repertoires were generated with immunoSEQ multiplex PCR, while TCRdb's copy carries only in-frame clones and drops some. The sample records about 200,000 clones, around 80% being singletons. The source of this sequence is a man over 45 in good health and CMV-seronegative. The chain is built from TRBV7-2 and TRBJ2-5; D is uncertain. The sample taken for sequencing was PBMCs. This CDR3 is CASSPVPFQETQYF. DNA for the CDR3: TGTGCCAGCAGCCCGGTCCCTTTCCAAGAGACCCAGTACTTC. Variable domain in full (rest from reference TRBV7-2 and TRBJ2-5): GAGVSQSPSNKVTEKGKDVELRCDPISGHTALYWYRQSLGQGLEFLIYFQGNSAPDKSGLPSDRFSAERTGGSVSTLTIQRTQQEDSAVYLCASSPVPFQETQYFGPGTRLLVL.